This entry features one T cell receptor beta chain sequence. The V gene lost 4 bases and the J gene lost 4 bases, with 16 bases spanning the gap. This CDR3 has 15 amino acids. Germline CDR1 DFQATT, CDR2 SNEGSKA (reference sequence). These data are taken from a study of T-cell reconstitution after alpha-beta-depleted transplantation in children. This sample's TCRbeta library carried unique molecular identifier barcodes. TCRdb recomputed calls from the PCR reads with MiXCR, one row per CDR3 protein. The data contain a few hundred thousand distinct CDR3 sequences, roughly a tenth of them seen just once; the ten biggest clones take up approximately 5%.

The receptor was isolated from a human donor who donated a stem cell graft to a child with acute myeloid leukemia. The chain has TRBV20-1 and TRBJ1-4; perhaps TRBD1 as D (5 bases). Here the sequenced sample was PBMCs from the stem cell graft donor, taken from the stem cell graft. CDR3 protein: CSAKTVGVGNEKLFF. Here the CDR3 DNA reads TGCAGTGCTAAGACTGTGGGGGTGGGTAATGAAAAACTGTTTTTT.